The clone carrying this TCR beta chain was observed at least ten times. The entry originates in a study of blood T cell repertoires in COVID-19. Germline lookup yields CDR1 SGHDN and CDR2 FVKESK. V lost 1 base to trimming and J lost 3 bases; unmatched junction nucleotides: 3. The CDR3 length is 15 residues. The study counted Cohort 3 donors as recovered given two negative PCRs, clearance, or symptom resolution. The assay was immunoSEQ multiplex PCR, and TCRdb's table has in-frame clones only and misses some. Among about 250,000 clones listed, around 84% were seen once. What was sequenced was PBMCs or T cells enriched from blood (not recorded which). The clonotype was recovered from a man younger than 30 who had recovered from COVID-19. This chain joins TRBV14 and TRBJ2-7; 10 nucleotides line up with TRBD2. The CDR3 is CASSQGTSGVYEQYF. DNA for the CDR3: TGTGCCAGCAGCCAAGGGACTAGCGGAGTCTACGAGCAGTACTTC.